The T cell receptor beta chain under discussion was sequenced for a study of blood T cell repertoires in COVID-19. Study information: Acute-phase and convalescent COVID-19 samples originated in the United States, Italy and Spain.

This clone turned up a few times. The assay was immunoSEQ multiplex PCR, and TCRdb's table has in-frame clones only and misses some. The table shows some 58,000 clones, with about 83% occurring only once. The CDR3 sequence is 13 residues long. Trimming cost V 4 bases and J 7 bases, with 15 bases left between them. Germline V gives CDR1 SGHDT, CDR2 YYEEEE. Sequencing was carried out using peripheral blood. The TCR was taken from a man aged 45-65 years with COVID-19, enrolled during active disease. The chain has TRBV5-6 and TRBJ2-7; a weak D match, TRBD1 (6 bases). The CDR3 DNA is TGTGCCAGCAGCCGCACCACAGGGAAAGAGCAGTACTTC. It encodes CASSRTTGKEQYF.